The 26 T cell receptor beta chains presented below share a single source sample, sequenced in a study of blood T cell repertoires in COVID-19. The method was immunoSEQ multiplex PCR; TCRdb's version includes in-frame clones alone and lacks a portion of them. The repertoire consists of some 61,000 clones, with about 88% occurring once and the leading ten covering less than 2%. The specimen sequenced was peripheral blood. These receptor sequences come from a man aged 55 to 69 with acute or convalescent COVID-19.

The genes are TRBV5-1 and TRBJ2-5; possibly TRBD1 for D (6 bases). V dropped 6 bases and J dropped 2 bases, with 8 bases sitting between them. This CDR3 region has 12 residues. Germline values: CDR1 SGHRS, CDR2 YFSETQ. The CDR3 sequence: CASKGGQETQYF. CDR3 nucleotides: TGCGCCAGCAAAGGGGGACAAGAGACCCAGTACTTC.

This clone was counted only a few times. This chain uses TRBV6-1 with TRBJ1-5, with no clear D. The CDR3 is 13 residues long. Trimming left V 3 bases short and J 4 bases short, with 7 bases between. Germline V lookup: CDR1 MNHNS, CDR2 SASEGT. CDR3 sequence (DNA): TGTGCCAGCAGTGAGATCAGGAATCAGCCCCAGCATTTT. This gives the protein CASSEIRNQPQHF.

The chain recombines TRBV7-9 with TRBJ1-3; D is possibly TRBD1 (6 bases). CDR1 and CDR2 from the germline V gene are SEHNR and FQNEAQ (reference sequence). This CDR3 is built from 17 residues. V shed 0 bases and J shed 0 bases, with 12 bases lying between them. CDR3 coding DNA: TGTGCCAGCAGCTTAGCGGGGGCCGGAAGCTCTGGAAACACCATATATTTT. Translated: CASSLAGAGSSGNTIYF.

The CDR3 protein is CASSFRRGGLTVSYNEQFF. Here the CDR3 DNA reads TGTGCCAGCAGCTTCCGGCGGGGGGGACTCACCGTCTCCTACAATGAGCAGTTCTTC. This chain connects TRBV11-2 to TRBJ2-1; 9 bases are shared with TRBD2. Trimming removed 3 bases from V and 0 bases from J; junction bases left unmatched: 12. Germline lookup yields CDR1 SGHAT and CDR2 FQNNGV. There are 19 residues in the CDR3. Together with reference TRBV11-2 and TRBJ2-1, the CDR3 gives the full variable domain: EAGVAQSPRYKIIEKRQSVAFWCNPISGHATLYWYQQILGQGPKLLIQFQNNGVVDDSQLPKDRFSAERLKGVDSTLKIQPAKLEDSAVYLCASSFRRGGLTVSYNEQFFGPGTRLTVL.

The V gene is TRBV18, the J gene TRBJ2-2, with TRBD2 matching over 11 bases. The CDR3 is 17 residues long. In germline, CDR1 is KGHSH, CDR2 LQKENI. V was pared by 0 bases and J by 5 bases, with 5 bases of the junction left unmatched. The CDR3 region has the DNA TGTGCCAGCTCACCACCAACTAGCGGGGGTCTAACCGGGGAGCTGTTTTTT. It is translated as CASSPPTSGGLTGELFF.

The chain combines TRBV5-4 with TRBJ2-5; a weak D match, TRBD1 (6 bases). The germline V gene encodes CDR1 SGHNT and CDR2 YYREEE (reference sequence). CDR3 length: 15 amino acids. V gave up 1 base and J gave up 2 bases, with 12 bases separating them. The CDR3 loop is CASSLRMTGQETQYF. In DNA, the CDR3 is TGTGCCAGCAGCTTGCGGATGACAGGACAAGAGACCCAGTACTTC.

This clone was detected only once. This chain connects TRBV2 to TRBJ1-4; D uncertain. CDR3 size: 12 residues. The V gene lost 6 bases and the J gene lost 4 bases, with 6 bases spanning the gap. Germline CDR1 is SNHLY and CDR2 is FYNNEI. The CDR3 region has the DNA TGTGCCAGCAGGTACAGTAATGAAAAACTGTTTTTT. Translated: CASRYSNEKLFF.

The CDR3 region is CASATWTEETQYF. Written as DNA, the CDR3 is TGTGCCAGTGCGACTTGGACAGAAGAGACCCAGTACTTC. The rearrangement joins TRBV27 to TRBJ2-5, with D perhaps TRBD1 (6 bases). Germline CDR1 is MNHEY and CDR2 is SMNVEV (reference sequence). The CDR3 totals 13 residues. V lost 9 bases, J lost 3 bases, and 14 bases lay in between.

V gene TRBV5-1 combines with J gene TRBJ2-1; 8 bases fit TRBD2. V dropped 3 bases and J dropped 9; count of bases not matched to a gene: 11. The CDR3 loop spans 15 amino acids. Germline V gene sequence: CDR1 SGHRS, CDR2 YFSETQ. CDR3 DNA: TGCGCCAGCAGCTCCGCCCAAGCTCTAGCGGGTGAGCAGTTCTTC. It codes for CASSSAQALAGEQFF.

The CDR3 loop is CASSLVTTSGRRYANNEQFF. CDR3 bases: TGTGCCAGCAGCTTAGTCACGACTAGCGGGCGTCGTTATGCGAACAATGAGCAGTTCTTC. The chain joins TRBV13 to TRBJ2-1, with 10 bases aligning to TRBD2. Germline assignment: CDR1 PRHDT and CDR2 FYEKMQ (reference sequence). The CDR3 covers 20 residues. V was pared by 1 base and J by 5 bases, with 17 bases of the junction left unmatched.

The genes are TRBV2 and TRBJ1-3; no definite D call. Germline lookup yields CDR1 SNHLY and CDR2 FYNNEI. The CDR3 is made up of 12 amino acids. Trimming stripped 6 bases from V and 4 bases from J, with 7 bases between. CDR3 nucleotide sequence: TGTGCCAGCAGGGCACAAGGAAACACCATATATTTT. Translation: CASRAQGNTIYF. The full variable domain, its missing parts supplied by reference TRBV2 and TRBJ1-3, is EPEVTQTPSHQVTQMGQEVILRCVPISNHLYFYWYRQILGQKVEFLVSFYNNEISEKSEIFDDQFSVERPDGSNFTLKIRSTKLEDSAMYFCASRAQGNTIYFGEGSWLTVV.

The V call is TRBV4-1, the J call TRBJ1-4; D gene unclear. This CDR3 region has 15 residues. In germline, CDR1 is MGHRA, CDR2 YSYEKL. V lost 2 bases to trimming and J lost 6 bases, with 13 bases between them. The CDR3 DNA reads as TGCGCCAGCAGCCAATTAGGACTCCCCTATGAAAAACTGTTTTTT. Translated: CASSQLGLPYEKLFF.

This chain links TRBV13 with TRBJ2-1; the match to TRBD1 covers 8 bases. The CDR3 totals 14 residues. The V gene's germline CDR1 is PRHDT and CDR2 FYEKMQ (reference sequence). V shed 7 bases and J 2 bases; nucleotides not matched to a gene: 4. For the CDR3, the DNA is TGTGCCAGCACCGCGGACAGGGCCTACAATGAGCAGTTCTTC. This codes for CASTADRAYNEQFF.

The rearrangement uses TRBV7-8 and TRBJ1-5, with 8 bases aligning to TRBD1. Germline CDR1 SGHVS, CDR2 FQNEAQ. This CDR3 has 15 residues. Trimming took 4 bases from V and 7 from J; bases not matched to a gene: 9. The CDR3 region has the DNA TGTGCCAGCAGCTGGGGACAGGAGGTTAAACAGCCCCAGCATTTT. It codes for CASSWGQEVKQPQHF.

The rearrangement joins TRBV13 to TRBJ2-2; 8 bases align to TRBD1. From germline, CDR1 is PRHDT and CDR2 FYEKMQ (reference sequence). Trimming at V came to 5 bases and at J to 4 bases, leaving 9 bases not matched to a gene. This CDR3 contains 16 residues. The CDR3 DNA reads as TGTGCCAGCAGCCCGTCTCCCGACAGGGGCACCGGGGAGCTGTTTTTT. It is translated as CASSPSPDRGTGELFF.

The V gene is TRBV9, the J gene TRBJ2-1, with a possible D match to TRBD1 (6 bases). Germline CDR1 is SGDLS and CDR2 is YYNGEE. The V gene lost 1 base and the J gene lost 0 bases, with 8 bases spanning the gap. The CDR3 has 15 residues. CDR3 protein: CASSVTGSSYNEQFF. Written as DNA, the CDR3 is TGTGCCAGCAGCGTAACAGGGAGCTCCTACAATGAGCAGTTCTTC.

This CDR3 reads CASSLVDRGYYGYTF. The CDR3 nucleotides read TGCGCCAGCAGCTTGGTTGACAGAGGTTACTATGGCTACACCTTC. This sequence joins TRBV5-1 and TRBJ1-2; D might be TRBD1 (5 bases). The CDR3 totals 15 residues. Trimming left V 0 bases short and J 3 bases short, with 12 bases between. Germline V gene sequence: CDR1 SGHRS, CDR2 YFSETQ.

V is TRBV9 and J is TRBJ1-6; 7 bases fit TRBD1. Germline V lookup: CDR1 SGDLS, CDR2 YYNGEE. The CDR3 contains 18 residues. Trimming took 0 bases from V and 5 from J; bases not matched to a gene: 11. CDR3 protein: CASSVGRGGGSNNSPLHF. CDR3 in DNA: TGTGCCAGCAGCGTAGGTAGAGGAGGGGGCTCAAATAATTCACCCCTCCACTTT.

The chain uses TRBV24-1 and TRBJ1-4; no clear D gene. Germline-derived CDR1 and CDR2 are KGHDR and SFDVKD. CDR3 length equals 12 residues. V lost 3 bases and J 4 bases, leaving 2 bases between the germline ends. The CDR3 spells CATSDLNEKLFF. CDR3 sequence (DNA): TGTGCCACCAGTGATCTTAATGAAAAACTGTTTTTT.

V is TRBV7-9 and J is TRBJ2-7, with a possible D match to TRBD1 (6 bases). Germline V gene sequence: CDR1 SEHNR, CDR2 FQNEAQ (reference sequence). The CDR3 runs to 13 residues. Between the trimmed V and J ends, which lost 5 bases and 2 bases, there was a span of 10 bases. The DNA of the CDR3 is TGTGCCAGCAGCCCCCAGGGGCCCTACGAGCAGTACTTC. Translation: CASSPQGPYEQYF.

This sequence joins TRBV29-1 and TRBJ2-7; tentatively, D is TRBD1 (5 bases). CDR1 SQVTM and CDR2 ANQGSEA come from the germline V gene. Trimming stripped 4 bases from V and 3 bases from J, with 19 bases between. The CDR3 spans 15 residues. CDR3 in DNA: TGCAGCGTTGCTAAACTCGCGGACACCAACTACGAGCAGTACTTC. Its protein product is CSVAKLADTNYEQYF.

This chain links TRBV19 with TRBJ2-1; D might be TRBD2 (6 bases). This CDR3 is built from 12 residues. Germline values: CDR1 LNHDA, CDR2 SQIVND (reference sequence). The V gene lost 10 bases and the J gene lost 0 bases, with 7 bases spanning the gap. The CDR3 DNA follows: TGTGCCACCGGGGGCTCCTACAATGAGCAGTTCTTC. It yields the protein CATGGSYNEQFF.

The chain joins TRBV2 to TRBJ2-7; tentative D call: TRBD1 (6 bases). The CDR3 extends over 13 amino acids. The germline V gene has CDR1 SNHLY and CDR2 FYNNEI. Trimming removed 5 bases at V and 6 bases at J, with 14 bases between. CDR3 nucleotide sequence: TGTGCCAGCAGTTTTTCCCGGGACACCGAGCAGTACTTC. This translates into CASSFSRDTEQYF.

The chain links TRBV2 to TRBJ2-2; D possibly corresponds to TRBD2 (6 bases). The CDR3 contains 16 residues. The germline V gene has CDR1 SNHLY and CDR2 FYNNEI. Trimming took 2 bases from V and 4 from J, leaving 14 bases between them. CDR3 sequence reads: CASSEKGLGGTGELFF. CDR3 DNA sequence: TGTGCCAGCAGTGAAAAGGGATTGGGGGGCACCGGGGAGCTGTTTTTT. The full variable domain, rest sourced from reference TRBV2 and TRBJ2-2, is EPEVTQTPSHQVTQMGQEVILRCVPISNHLYFYWYRQILGQKVEFLVSFYNNEISEKSEIFDDQFSVERPDGSNFTLKIRSTKLEDSAMYFCASSEKGLGGTGELFFGEGSRLTVL.

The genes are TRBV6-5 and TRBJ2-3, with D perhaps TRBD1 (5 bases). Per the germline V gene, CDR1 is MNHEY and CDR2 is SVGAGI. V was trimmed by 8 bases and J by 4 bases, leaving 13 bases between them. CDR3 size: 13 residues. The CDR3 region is CASSLTEPDTQYF. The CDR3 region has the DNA TGTGCCAGCTCTCTGACAGAGCCAGATACGCAGTATTTT.

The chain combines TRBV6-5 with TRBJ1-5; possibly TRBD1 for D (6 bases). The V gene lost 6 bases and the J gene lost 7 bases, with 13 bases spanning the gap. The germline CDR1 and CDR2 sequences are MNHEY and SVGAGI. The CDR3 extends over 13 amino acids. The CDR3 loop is CASSTGQGQPQHF. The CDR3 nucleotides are TGTGCCAGCAGCACAGGGCAGGGGCAGCCCCAGCATTTT.